Each of the 30 T cell receptor beta chains below was sequenced from the same sample in a study of blood T cell repertoires in COVID-19. Sequencing used immunoSEQ multiplex PCR; TCRdb keeps in-frame clones, though not all of them. Here the sample spans over 150,000 clones, around 74% being singletons. Sequenced: peripheral blood. Receptor source: a woman aged 80 or over with acute or convalescent COVID-19.

The chain employs TRBV7-3 and TRBJ2-3, with D possibly matching TRBD2 (5 bases). The CDR3 totals 14 residues. Germline lookup yields CDR1 SGHTA and CDR2 FQGTGA. Trimming took 2 bases from V and 2 from J, leaving 8 bases between them. This CDR3 reads CASSLGLSTDTQYF. CDR3 DNA: TGTGCCAGCAGCTTAGGACTTTCCACAGATACGCAGTATTTT. The variable domain in full, completed from reference TRBV7-3 and TRBJ2-3, reads GAGVSQTPSNKVTEKGKYVELRCDPISGHTALYWYRQSLGQGPEFLIYFQGTGAADDSGLPNDRFFAVRPEGSVSTLKIQRTERGDSAVYLCASSLGLSTDTQYFGPGTRLTVL.

The chain combines TRBV7-3 with TRBJ1-2, with TRBD1 matching over 8 bases. Trimming cost V 2 bases and J 7 bases; bases outside gene matches: 6. The CDR3 totals 14 residues. Per germline, CDR1 SGHTA and CDR2 FQGTGA. CDR3 sequence: CASSLAGGERGYTF. As DNA, the CDR3 is TGTGCCAGCAGCTTAGCAGGGGGCGAGCGTGGCTACACCTTC.

The chain carries TRBV19 and TRBJ2-1; 7 bases are shared with TRBD1. Trimming removed 9 bases from V and 4 bases from J; junction bases left unmatched: 9. The length of the CDR3 is 14 residues. In germline, CDR1 is LNHDA, CDR2 SQIVND (reference sequence). CDR3 residues: CASRRDSSYNEQFF. The CDR3 DNA reads TGTGCCAGCCGACGGGACAGCTCTTACAATGAGCAGTTCTTC.

The chain combines TRBV3-1 (or the pseudogene TRBV3-2) with TRBJ2-1; D is possibly TRBD2 (6 bases). The CDR3 totals 13 residues. CDR1 and CDR2 (germline): LGHDT, YNNKEL (reference sequence). The V end was cut by 1 base, the J end by 10 bases, with 11 bases between. CDR3 DNA sequence: TGTGCCAGCAGCCAAGGGCTAGCGCGGGAGCAGTTCTTC. It codes for CASSQGLAREQFF.

The chain links TRBV18 to TRBJ2-3; 10 bases agree with TRBD2. The CDR3 length is 17 residues. Unmatched junction bases numbered 7, after V lost 2 bases and J lost 2 bases. From germline, CDR1 is KGHSH and CDR2 LQKENI. The CDR3 sequence is CASSPSGLAAFTDTQYF. CDR3 bases: TGTGCCAGCTCACCATCTGGACTAGCGGCCTTCACAGATACGCAGTATTTT.

The CDR3 DNA reads as TGCGCCAGCAGCTTGGGTGGACAGGGTACTGGAAACACCATATATTTT. Its protein is CASSLGGQGTGNTIYF. The gene calls are TRBV5-1 and TRBJ1-3; 8 bases agree with TRBD1. V was clipped by 0 bases and J by 2 bases; unmatched bases: 4. Germline loops: CDR1 SGHRS, CDR2 YFSETQ. This CDR3 spans 16 amino acids.

This chain joins TRBV19 and TRBJ2-1; a weak D match, TRBD1 (6 bases). The length of the CDR3 is 11 residues. The germline gives CDR1 LNHDA, CDR2 SQIVND (reference sequence). The germline V and J ends were trimmed by 7 bases and 10 bases, with 11 bases remaining between them. This CDR3 reads CASKGQGEQFF. CDR3 sequence (DNA): TGTGCCAGTAAAGGGCAGGGGGAGCAGTTCTTC.

This chain links TRBV6-2 or TRBV6-3 with TRBJ2-3; 13 bases match TRBD2. This CDR3 spans 18 amino acids. Trimming cost V 4 bases and J 2 bases; bases outside gene matches: 9. Germline values: CDR1 MNHEY, CDR2 SVGEGT. CDR3 coding DNA: TGTGCCAGCAGTTCGACCCGACTAGCGGGGGGCAACACAGATACGCAGTATTTT. It yields the protein CASSSTRLAGGNTDTQYF.

This clone was seen once. The V gene is TRBV29-1, the J gene TRBJ2-1; TRBD2 is a possible D gene (5 bases). This CDR3 has 13 amino acids. V was trimmed by 5 bases and J by 7 bases, leaving 15 bases between them. Germline V lookup: CDR1 SQVTM, CDR2 ANQGSEA. CDR3 DNA: TGCAGCGTTTCCTCATATCCGGGGAATGAGCAGTTCTTC. Encoded protein: CSVSSYPGNEQFF.

V gene TRBV12-3 or TRBV12-4 combines with J gene TRBJ2-7; the match to TRBD2 covers 7 bases. CDR3 length: 11 residues. The J segment lost 9 bases and the V segment lost 5 bases, leaving 4 bases of the junction unmatched. CDR3: CASSGIAGQYF. CDR3 nucleotide sequence: TGTGCCAGCAGTGGCATAGCGGGGCAGTACTTC.

This clone occurred a few times. The sample contains more than one DNA sequence encoding this CDR3. The rearrangement joins TRBV10-3 to TRBJ1-1; D gene ambiguous. Germline assignment: CDR1 ENHRY and CDR2 SYGVKD. With 0 bases removed from V and 0 bases from J, the gap between germline ends came to 8 bases. The CDR3 extends over 15 amino acids. Here the CDR3 reads CAISESAGMNTEAFF. In DNA, the CDR3 is TGTGCCATCAGTGAGTCGGCGGGGATGAACACTGAAGCTTTCTTT.

The rearrangement joins TRBV5-1 to TRBJ2-1; D unresolved. The CDR3 runs 15 residues. Trimming pared 0 bases from V and 4 bases from J, leaving 11 bases between. The V gene's germline CDR1 is SGHRS and CDR2 YFSETQ. The CDR3 nucleotides read TGCGCCAGCAGCTTGGGTGCAGGCCAATACAATGAGCAGTTCTTC. It is translated as CASSLGAGQYNEQFF.

The J gene is TRBJ2-3, the V gene TRBV5-1; 8 nucleotides agree with TRBD1. V dropped 5 bases and J dropped 6; count of bases not matched to a gene: 8. CDR3 length: 14 amino acids. Germline lookup yields CDR1 SGHRS and CDR2 YFSETQ. This chain's CDR3 is CASSAGQDTDTQYF. CDR3 coding DNA: TGCGCCAGCAGTGCGGGACAGGACACGGATACGCAGTATTTT.

V gene TRBV5-8 combines with J gene TRBJ2-1; 9 nucleotides align to TRBD2. Germline-derived CDR1 and CDR2 are SGHTS and YDEGEE. V trimming: 4 bases; J trimming: 7 bases; junction bases outside the gene matches: 9. The CDR3 totals 15 residues. CDR3 sequence (DNA): TGTGCCAGCAGCGTCGAACTAGCGGGTTGGAATGAGCAGTTCTTC. It translates to CASSVELAGWNEQFF. The entire variable domain, with the rest obtained from reference TRBV5-8 and TRBJ2-1, is as follows: EAGVTQSPTHLIKTRGQQATLRCSPISGHTSVYWYQQALGLGLQFLLWYDEGEERNRGNFPPRFSGRQFPNYSSELNVNALELEDSALYLCASSVELAGWNEQFFGPGTRLTVL.

The chain employs TRBV30 and TRBJ1-1; D possibly corresponds to TRBD1 (6 bases). In germline, CDR1 is GTSNPN, CDR2 SVGIG (reference sequence). This CDR3 comprises 13 residues. Trimming left V 3 bases short and J 3 bases short, with 11 bases between. The CDR3 reads CAWRRRTDTEAFF. The CDR3 region has the DNA TGTGCCTGGAGGAGGCGGACAGACACTGAAGCTTTCTTT.

Concerning this clone itself: The sample carries other DNA sequences with the same CDR3. V gene TRBV9 combines with J gene TRBJ1-5; no reliable D call. V dropped 0 bases and J dropped 0 bases, with 7 bases sitting between them. The CDR3 is 15 residues long. The V gene's germline CDR1 is SGDLS and CDR2 YYNGEE. CDR3 sequence reads: CASSVGADSNQPQHF. Here the CDR3 DNA reads TGTGCCAGCAGCGTAGGGGCAGATAGCAATCAGCCCCAGCATTTT.

This clone was detected a few times. The chain combines TRBV7-8 with TRBJ1-6; 7 bases fit TRBD1. The germline gives CDR1 SGHVS, CDR2 FQNEAQ. CDR3 length equals 14 residues. V was pared by 4 bases and J by 10 bases, with 7 bases of the junction left unmatched. The CDR3 spells CASSSDRERSPLHF. CDR3 nucleotide sequence: TGTGCCAGCAGCTCAGACAGGGAACGATCACCCCTCCACTTT. The variable domain in full, completed from reference TRBV7-8 and TRBJ1-6, reads GAGVSQSPRYKVAKRGQDVALRCDPISGHVSLFWYQQALGQGPEFLTYFQNEAQLDKSGLPSDRFFAERPEGSVSTLKIQRTQQEDSAVYLCASSSDRERSPLHFGNGTRLTVT.

This clone appeared once. The chain employs TRBV6-2 or TRBV6-3 and TRBJ2-5; possibly TRBD2 for D (6 bases). Germline CDR1 is MNHEY and CDR2 is SVGEGT. This CDR3 contains 17 residues. The V and J ends lost 5 bases and 0 bases respectively, with 19 bases between them. Here the CDR3 reads CASSQMFRDLYQETQYF. As DNA, the CDR3 is TGTGCCAGCAGTCAAATGTTCCGGGACTTGTACCAAGAGACCCAGTACTTC.

V usage is TRBV11-2 and J usage is TRBJ2-7, with 7 bases that match TRBD1. CDR1 and CDR2 (germline): SGHAT, FQNNGV. V shed 2 bases, J shed 5 bases, and the junction held 6 bases outside the gene matches. The CDR3 covers 14 residues. This CDR3 reads CASSLTRDSNEQYF. Here the CDR3 DNA reads TGTGCCAGCAGCTTAACCCGGGACAGTAACGAGCAGTACTTC.

DNA of the CDR3: TGCAGTGCAGTGAGGGAGGCACCCCTCCACTTT. It codes for CSAVREAPLHF. The gene calls are TRBV20-1 and TRBJ1-6; D not resolved. Trimming pared 6 bases from V and 11 bases from J, leaving 11 bases between. Germline V gene sequence: CDR1 DFQATT, CDR2 SNEGSKA (reference sequence). This CDR3 spans 11 amino acids.

This clone was detected once. The chain recombines TRBV12-5 with TRBJ2-3; perhaps TRBD2 as D (5 bases). The CDR3 spans 16 residues. V shed 1 base and J shed 0 bases, with 11 bases lying between them. CDR1 and CDR2 from the germline V gene are LGHNT and FRNRAP. CDR3 sequence reads: CASGLGTSPSTDTQYF. The DNA for the CDR3 is TGTGCTAGTGGTTTGGGGACTTCTCCTAGCACAGATACGCAGTATTTT.

A word on this clone: Given the absence of the conserved phenylalanine or tryptophan at the CDR3 end, a read error is likely. The limits of the CDR3 on the DNA are not certain, so only TCRdb's listed CDR3 is given. The CDR3 is CASSSFPGTGGPFLGL. V usage is TRBV28 and J usage is TRBJ2-7; TRBD1, the D gene given by the table, was not confirmed from the DNA. Both ends counted, the CDR3 spans 16 residues. Germline V gene lookup returns CDR1 MDHEN and CDR2 SYDVKM.

CDR3 nucleotide sequence: TGTGCCAGTAGACCACAGGGATCCAATCAGCCCCAGCATTTT. Residues: CASRPQGSNQPQHF. The V and J genes are TRBV19 and TRBJ1-5; weak D call: TRBD1 (6 bases). Germline lookup yields CDR1 LNHDA and CDR2 SQIVND (reference sequence). The germline V and J ends were trimmed by 6 bases and 3 bases, with 12 bases remaining between them. This CDR3 region has 14 residues.

This rearrangement joins TRBV18 to TRBJ2-2; 8 nucleotides agree with TRBD1. J was trimmed by 5 bases and V by 2 bases; bases with no gene match: 13. The CDR3 covers 18 residues. Germline lookup yields CDR1 KGHSH and CDR2 LQKENI. The chain's CDR3 is CASSPRRQGAYQTGELFF. CDR3 DNA: TGTGCCAGCTCACCAAGGCGGCAGGGGGCTTATCAGACCGGGGAGCTGTTTTTT.

The chain couples TRBV11-2 to TRBJ2-3; 8 bases map to TRBD1. With V trimmed by 5 bases and J by 5 bases, 6 bases remained unmatched. The CDR3 covers 14 residues. Germline CDR1 and CDR2: SGHAT and FQNNGV. CDR3 region: CASSPRTGLDTQYF. In nucleotides, the CDR3 is TGTGCCAGCAGCCCCAGGACAGGGCTAGATACGCAGTATTTT.

The rearrangement joins TRBV12-5 to TRBJ1-4; possibly TRBD1 for D (6 bases). Germline V lookup: CDR1 LGHNT, CDR2 FRNRAP. The V gene lost 0 bases and the J gene lost 7 bases, with 6 bases spanning the gap. The CDR3 runs 13 residues. CDR3: CASGLVGGEKLFF. CDR3 sequence (DNA): TGTGCTAGTGGTTTGGTAGGGGGTGAAAAACTGTTTTTT.

V and J are TRBV7-3 and TRBJ1-1; D gene ambiguous. Germline-derived CDR1 and CDR2 are SGHTA and FQGTGA. V shed 4 bases and J shed 3 bases, with 9 bases lying between them. The CDR3 length is 13 residues. CDR3 DNA sequence: TGTGCCAGCAGCTCCCTCCCGGACACTGAAGCTTTCTTT. The encoded protein is CASSSLPDTEAFF. Drawing the rest from reference TRBV7-3 and TRBJ1-1, the complete variable domain is GAGVSQTPSNKVTEKGKYVELRCDPISGHTALYWYRQSLGQGPEFLIYFQGTGAADDSGLPNDRFFAVRPEGSVSTLKIQRTERGDSAVYLCASSSLPDTEAFFGQGTRLTVV.

The gene calls are TRBV6-2 or TRBV6-3 and TRBJ2-1; the D gene is possibly TRBD1 (6 bases). The germline gives CDR1 MNHEY, CDR2 SVGEGT. V lost 6 bases to trimming and J lost 5 bases, with 11 bases between them. This CDR3 has 13 amino acids. Here the CDR3 reads CASSPWDNNEQFF. CDR3 DNA sequence: TGTGCCAGCAGCCCCTGGGACAACAATGAGCAGTTCTTC.

The rearrangement joins TRBV9 to TRBJ1-1; TRBD1 agrees at 9 bases. The CDR3 runs 15 residues. The V gene end was trimmed by 4 bases and the J gene end by 3 bases; junction bases not matched to a gene: 7. Germline V gene sequence: CDR1 SGDLS, CDR2 YYNGEE. CDR3 in DNA: TGTGCCAGCAGCCCCCCCTACAGGGGGCACACTGAAGCTTTCTTT. Amino acid sequence: CASSPPYRGHTEAFF.

The chain joins TRBV6-4 to TRBJ2-2, with D perhaps TRBD1 (5 bases). This CDR3 is 14 amino acids long. Trimming took 5 bases from V and 2 from J, leaving 9 bases between them. Germline V gene lookup returns CDR1 MRHNA and CDR2 SNTAGT. CDR3 amino acids: CASSTDSNTGELFF. The DNA for the CDR3 is TGTGCCAGCAGTACCGACAGCAACACCGGGGAGCTGTTTTTT.